Each of the 19 T cell receptor beta chains below was sequenced from the same sample in a study of T cells after yellow fever vaccination. Using its own MiXCR run on the 5' RACE reads, TCRdb lists one record per CDR3 protein. The data show around 300,000 distinct CDR3 sequences, around 4.3% seen once. The sample was PBMCs, taken 15 days after the yellow fever booster vaccination. These receptors were taken from a man aged 18 to 29 who received the YFV17D yellow fever vaccine.

The chain recombines TRBV10-1 with TRBJ2-3; 7 positions agree with TRBD2. From germline, CDR1 is WNHNN and CDR2 SYGVQD (reference sequence). This CDR3 has 17 residues. V lost 1 base to trimming and J lost 4 bases; unmatched junction nucleotides: 11. The CDR3 bases are TGCGCCAGCAGTGAGTGGCCTAGCGGCCGCCGCGCAGATACGCAGTATTTT. This gives the protein CASSEWPSGRRADTQYF.

This clonotype was seen at least ten times. V is TRBV20-1 and J is TRBJ2-2; TRBD2 might be the D (6 bases). V gave up 4 bases and J gave up 3 bases, with 12 bases separating them. Germline CDR1 is DFQATT and CDR2 is SNEGSKA (reference sequence). CDR3 size: 14 residues. In DNA form, the CDR3 reads TGCAGTGCTACGGGAGCGGCGGACACCGGGGAGCTGTTTTTT. This gives the protein CSATGAADTGELFF.

V is TRBV7-2 and J is TRBJ1-2, with a possible D match to TRBD1 (5 bases). The CDR3 length is 14 residues. Germline V gene data show CDR1 as SGHTA and CDR2 as FQGNSA. With 5 bases removed from V and 5 bases from J, the gap between germline ends came to 15 bases. The CDR3 DNA follows: TGTGCCAGCAGCCCCGCCCAGGGTATTTATGGCTACACCTTC. Amino acids: CASSPAQGIYGYTF.

This sequence joins TRBV6-2 or TRBV6-3 and TRBJ2-1; 7 positions agree with TRBD1. This CDR3 contains 12 residues. Trimming took 5 bases from V and 7 from J; bases not matched to a gene: 2. Germline lookup yields CDR1 MNHEY and CDR2 SVGEGT. The CDR3, as DNA: TGTGCCAGCAGTCACAGGGGAAATGAGCAGTTCTTC. Translating it yields CASSHRGNEQFF.

The table lists this clonotype with many counts. The gene calls are TRBV12-3 or TRBV12-4 and TRBJ2-5; 9 nucleotides agree with TRBD2. The trim removed 5 bases at V and 4 bases at J, leaving 14 bases unmatched. CDR3 size: 17 residues. As DNA, the CDR3 is TGTGCCAGCAGTCCCGGGGCTAGCGGGGCCGGCGGAGAGACCCAGTACTTC. Translation: CASSPGASGAGGETQYF.

CDR3 coding DNA: TGTGCCAGCAGCCCGACCGGCTTTGAAGCTTTCTTT. It encodes CASSPTGFEAFF. The V gene is TRBV6-2 or TRBV6-3, the J gene TRBJ1-1; no clear D gene. Germline-derived CDR1 and CDR2 are MNHEY and SVGEGT. V shed 6 bases and J shed 7 bases, with 12 bases lying between them. The CDR3 is made up of 12 amino acids.

This clonotype turned up a few times. The J gene is TRBJ2-3, the V gene TRBV18; weak D call: TRBD1 (5 bases). CDR3 size: 14 residues. Germline-derived CDR1 and CDR2 are KGHSH and LQKENI. DNA of the CDR3: TGTGCAAGCCTTAGGGGTAGGGGCACAGATACGCAGTATTTT. Translating gives CASLRGRGTDTQYF.

The rearrangement uses TRBV6-2 or TRBV6-3 and TRBJ1-5; unclear D gene. The V gene lost 6 bases and the J gene lost 6 bases, with 9 bases spanning the gap. The CDR3 contains 12 residues. Germline V gene lookup returns CDR1 MNHEY and CDR2 SVGEGT. The CDR3 spells CASRHEGQPQHF. CDR3 coding DNA: TGTGCCAGCAGACACGAGGGTCAGCCCCAGCATTTT.

This clonotype came up many times. This rearrangement joins TRBV10-1 to TRBJ1-1; D gene ambiguous. Germline CDR1 is WNHNN and CDR2 is SYGVQD (reference sequence). The CDR3 extends over 13 amino acids. Trimming removed 8 bases at V and 1 base at J, with 11 bases between. CDR3 in amino acids: CASPARQNTEAFF. In DNA form, the CDR3 reads TGCGCCAGCCCTGCGCGGCAGAACACTGAAGCTTTCTTT.

This clonotype showed up many times. The chain recombines TRBV7-3 with TRBJ2-1; 9 bases line up with TRBD1. CDR3 size: 13 residues. Germline CDR1 is SGHTA and CDR2 is FQGTGA. The V gene end was trimmed by 4 bases and the J gene end by 9 bases; junction bases not matched to a gene: 4. CDR3 protein: CASSSGQGGEQFF. Here the CDR3 DNA reads TGTGCCAGCAGCTCGGGACAGGGCGGTGAGCAGTTCTTC.

In this sample, this clonotype turned up many times. The V and J genes are TRBV18 and TRBJ2-3; perhaps TRBD1 as D (7 bases). The CDR3 contains 14 residues. The V end lost 3 bases, the J end lost 5 bases, and 12 bases lay between the germline ends. Germline V lookup: CDR1 KGHSH, CDR2 LQKENI. CDR3 coding DNA: TGTGCCAGCTCACCGCCAGGGGGGCGAGATACGCAGTATTTT. Translated: CASSPPGGRDTQYF.

This clonotype was counted many times. The chain employs TRBV6-2 or TRBV6-3 and TRBJ2-4; D perhaps matches TRBD1 (6 bases). The CDR3 runs 15 residues. Germline-derived CDR1 and CDR2 are MNHEY and SVGEGT. Trimming took off 8 bases at V and 8 bases at J, with 22 bases between the two ends. DNA of the CDR3: TGTGCCAGCGACTTACGTGGACAGTCCACGGACATTCAGTACTTC. Amino acids: CASDLRGQSTDIQYF.

The rearrangement joins TRBV5-6 to TRBJ2-5; D unclear. The CDR3 consists of 15 residues. Germline-derived CDR1 and CDR2 are SGHDT and YYEEEE. The ends were cut back, 1 base at V and 5 bases at J, with 15 bases in the middle. The DNA of the CDR3 is TGTGCCAGCAGCTTGTTCTTGACCGGAGAGGAGACCCAGTACTTC. Its protein product is CASSLFLTGEETQYF.

The V and J genes are TRBV7-8 and TRBJ2-5, with 7 bases aligning to TRBD1. V shed 2 bases and J 5 bases; nucleotides not matched to a gene: 8. From germline, CDR1 is SGHVS and CDR2 FQNEAQ. The CDR3 has 15 residues. CDR3 in DNA: TGTGCCAGCAGCTTAAAACAGGGGAATAGGGAGACCCAGTACTTC. As protein: CASSLKQGNRETQYF. Full variable domain (missing parts from reference TRBV7-8 and TRBJ2-5): GAGVSQSPRYKVAKRGQDVALRCDPISGHVSLFWYQQALGQGPEFLTYFQNEAQLDKSGLPSDRFFAERPEGSVSTLKIQRTQQEDSAVYLCASSLKQGNRETQYFGPGTRLLVL.

The gene calls are TRBV5-1 and TRBJ2-3; a possible D gene is TRBD1 (5 bases). V was shortened by 0 bases and J by 3 bases, with 20 bases between the two germline ends. Germline CDR1 and CDR2: SGHRS and YFSETQ. This CDR3 has 18 residues. CDR3 sequence (DNA): TGCGCCAGCAGCTTGGCCGGATATCGCAGGGCGAGAACAGATACGCAGTATTTT. This gives the protein CASSLAGYRRARTDTQYF.

V gene TRBV12-3 or TRBV12-4 combines with J gene TRBJ2-2; 8 bases line up with TRBD2. This CDR3 is 15 amino acids long. With V trimmed by 6 bases and J by 4 bases, 7 bases remained unmatched. The CDR3 region is CASRPLAEFTGELFF. The CDR3 nucleotides read TGTGCCAGCAGGCCACTAGCGGAGTTCACCGGGGAGCTGTTTTTT.

This clonotype appeared many times. The chain uses TRBV3-1 and TRBJ2-1, with D possibly TRBD2 on 6 matching bases. The V end lost 8 bases, the J end lost 10 bases, and 12 bases lay between the germline ends. The CDR3 runs to 11 residues. Per germline, CDR1 LGHDT and CDR2 YNNKEL (reference sequence). The CDR3 bases are TGTGCCAGCTCGGGAAGCGGGGAGCAGTTCTTC. Amino acid sequence: CASSGSGEQFF.

This clonotype was seen many times. J is TRBJ2-5 and V is TRBV5-6; D may be TRBD1 or TRBD2 (6 bases each). V was shortened by 1 base and J by 2 bases, with 12 bases between the two germline ends. Germline V gene sequence: CDR1 SGHDT, CDR2 YYEEEE. This CDR3 spans 15 amino acids. The CDR3 here is CASSLPGAGQETQYF. The CDR3 coding sequence is TGTGCCAGCAGCTTGCCGGGGGCGGGGCAAGAGACCCAGTACTTC. The full variable domain, with the rest looked up from reference TRBV5-6 and TRBJ2-5, is DAGVTQSPTHLIKTRGQQVTLRCSPKSGHDTVSWYQQALGQGPQFIFQYYEEEERQRGNFPDRFSGHQFPNYSSELNVNALLLGDSALYLCASSLPGAGQETQYFGPGTRLLVL.

The chain has TRBV4-1 and TRBJ2-7; D remains unclear. Germline CDR1 is MGHRA and CDR2 is YSYEKL. The CDR3 consists of 17 residues. V dropped 5 bases and J dropped 5 bases, with 25 bases sitting between them. This CDR3 is CASSNYRARGSGDEQYF. CDR3 in DNA: TGCGCCAGCAGCAACTATCGGGCACGAGGCTCCGGCGACGAGCAGTACTTC.